A single sample is the source of the 8 T cell receptor beta chains below, sequenced in a study of T cell responses to AZD1222 COVID-19 vaccine. Method: immunoSEQ multiplex PCR; TCRdb's copy keeps in-frame clones and lacks some. The top ten hold more than 4.5% of the sample, which has 100,000 to 150,000 clones, around 90% seen once. The sequencing here drew on peripheral blood, taken on day 0 of AZD1222 vaccination. The receptors were gathered from an adult in good health.

This rearrangement joins TRBV27 to TRBJ1-1; D remains unclear. The CDR3 spans 13 residues. Germline lookup yields CDR1 MNHEY and CDR2 SMNVEV (reference sequence). The V gene lost 5 bases and the J gene lost 1 base, with 8 bases spanning the gap. CDR3 in amino acids: CASSPTTNTEAFF. The CDR3 DNA reads TGTGCCAGCAGTCCGACGACGAACACTGAAGCTTTCTTT.

This chain joins TRBV12-3 or TRBV12-4 and TRBJ1-2; no clear D gene. V was cut by 5 bases and J by 3 bases, with 7 bases left in between. This CDR3 has 12 residues. CDR3 nucleotides: TGTGCCAGCAGTAAGACCCACTATGGCTACACCTTC. It encodes CASSKTHYGYTF.

The chain combines TRBV2 with TRBJ2-4, with D uncertain. CDR3 length: 17 residues. Germline V gene sequence: CDR1 SNHLY, CDR2 FYNNEI. Trimming pared 5 bases from V and 1 base from J, leaving 18 bases between. The CDR3 sequence is CASSRSVAQTAKNIQYF. The CDR3 DNA follows: TGTGCCAGCAGTCGTTCTGTGGCCCAGACTGCCAAAAACATTCAGTACTTC.

This chain links TRBV3-1 (or the pseudogene TRBV3-2) with TRBJ2-5; D ambiguous. Germline assignment: CDR1 LGHDT and CDR2 YNNKEL (reference sequence). The V end lost 1 base, the J end lost 3 bases, and 6 bases lay between the germline ends. The CDR3 loop spans 13 amino acids. The CDR3 is CASSQGLKETQYF. CDR3 DNA sequence: TGTGCCAGCAGCCAAGGGCTGAAAGAGACCCAGTACTTC.

V and J are TRBV5-1 and TRBJ1-1; TRBD1 might be the D (5 bases). Germline-derived CDR1 and CDR2 are SGHRS and YFSETQ. This CDR3 contains 13 residues. Trimming stripped 1 base from V and 5 bases from J, with 9 bases between. DNA of the CDR3: TGCGCCAGCAGCTTGAATGGGGGGACTGAAGCTTTCTTT. This encodes CASSLNGGTEAFF.

The V gene is TRBV15, the J gene TRBJ2-3; D is perhaps TRBD1 (6 bases). Trimming cost V 3 bases and J 1 base, with 14 bases left between them. The CDR3 contains 16 residues. Germline V CDR1 and CDR2: LNHNV, YYDKDF (reference sequence). As DNA, the CDR3 is TGTGCCACCAGCAGCCTGGGGGCCCATGGCACAGATACGCAGTATTTT. Translated: CATSSLGAHGTDTQYF.

The chain uses TRBV2 and TRBJ2-7; D is tentatively TRBD1 or TRBD2 (7 bases each). The CDR3 extends over 15 amino acids. Germline V lookup: CDR1 SNHLY, CDR2 FYNNEI. Trimming removed 6 bases at V and 3 bases at J, with 18 bases between. CDR3 loop: CASRRGGGTDYEQYF. The CDR3 DNA sequence: TGTGCCAGCAGGAGGGGGGGAGGGACAGACTACGAGCAGTACTTC.

This chain uses TRBV10-2 with TRBJ1-5; TRBD1 is a possible D gene (6 bases). The germline V gene encodes CDR1 WSHSY and CDR2 SAAADI. The V end lost 2 bases, the J end lost 7 bases, and 24 bases lay between the germline ends. CDR3 length: 18 amino acids. The CDR3 is CASSEPQGPTERRQPQHF. The DNA of the CDR3 is TGCGCCAGCAGTGAGCCTCAGGGGCCAACCGAGCGTCGGCAGCCCCAGCATTTT.